This entry describes one T cell receptor (beta chain). No antigen is known for it. Germline CDR1 MNHNS, CDR2 SASEGT. The CDR3 consists of 9 residues. Trimming removed 2 bases from V and 11 bases from J, with 3 bases in between. Sequencing used immunoSEQ multiplex PCR; TCRdb keeps in-frame clones, though not all of them. The sample has 70,000 or so clones, approximately 92% seen once. The data originate from a study of OX40 agonist ivuxolimab in advanced cancers. Across the whole study: Ivuxolimab, an agonist antibody against OX40 (CD134), was given to patients. Enrolled patients in dose escalation had cancers that were hepatocellular carcinoma, melanoma, renal cell or head and neck cancer.

Overall study findings and caveats: Nonresponders included some who also had low normalized T-cell clonal expansion.

The rearrangement uses TRBV6-1 and TRBJ1-1; no clear D gene. This clonotype was obtained from an adult with an advanced solid tumor such as melanoma, head and neck, liver or kidney cancer. The sequenced sample was CD4+ or CD8+ T cells sorted from blood, obtained in a trial of the OX40 agonist ivuxolimab. The CDR3 region is CASSELAFF. The CDR3 DNA sequence: TGTGCCAGCAGTGAATTGGCTTTCTTT.